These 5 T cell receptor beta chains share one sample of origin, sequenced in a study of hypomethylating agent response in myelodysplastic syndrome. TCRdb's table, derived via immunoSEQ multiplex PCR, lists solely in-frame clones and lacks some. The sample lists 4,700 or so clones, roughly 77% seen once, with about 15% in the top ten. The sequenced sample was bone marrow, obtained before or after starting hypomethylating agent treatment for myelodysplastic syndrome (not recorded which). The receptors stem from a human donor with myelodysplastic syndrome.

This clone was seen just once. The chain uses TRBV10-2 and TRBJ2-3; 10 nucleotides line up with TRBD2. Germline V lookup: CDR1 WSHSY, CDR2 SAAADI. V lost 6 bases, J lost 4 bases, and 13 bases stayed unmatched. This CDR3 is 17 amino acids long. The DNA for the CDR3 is TGCGCCAGCAGATCCCAGCGGGGGGGCCTTTGGGCAGATACGCAGTATTTT. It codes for CASRSQRGGLWADTQYF.

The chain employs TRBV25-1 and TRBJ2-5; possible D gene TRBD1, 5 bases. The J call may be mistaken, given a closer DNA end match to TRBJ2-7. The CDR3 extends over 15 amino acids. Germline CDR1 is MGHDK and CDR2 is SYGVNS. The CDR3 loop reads CASSASEGVSYEQYF. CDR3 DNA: TGTGCCAGCAGTGCCTCTGAAGGGGTCTCCTACGAGCAGTACTTC.

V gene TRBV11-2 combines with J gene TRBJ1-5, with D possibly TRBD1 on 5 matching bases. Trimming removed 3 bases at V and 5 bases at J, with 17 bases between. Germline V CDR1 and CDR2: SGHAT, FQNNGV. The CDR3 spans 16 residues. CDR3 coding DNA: TGTGCCAGCAGCTTCACTCTAGAGGGAGGGGATCAGCCCCAGCATTTT. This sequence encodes CASSFTLEGGDQPQHF.

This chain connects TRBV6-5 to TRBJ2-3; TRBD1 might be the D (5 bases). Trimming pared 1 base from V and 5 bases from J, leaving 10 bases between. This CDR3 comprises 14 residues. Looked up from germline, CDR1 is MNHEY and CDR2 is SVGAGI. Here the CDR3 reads CASSYFDRRDTQYF. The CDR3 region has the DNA TGTGCCAGCAGTTACTTCGACAGAAGAGATACGCAGTATTTT.

Written as DNA, the CDR3 is TGTGCCAGCAGCGGGAGCGGAGGGGATACGCAGTATTTT. Amino acids: CASSGSGGDTQYF. This rearrangement joins TRBV7-9 to TRBJ2-3, with D possibly being TRBD2 (6 bases). V lost 5 bases to trimming and J lost 6 bases, with 12 bases between them. The germline V gene encodes CDR1 SEHNR and CDR2 FQNEAQ (reference sequence). This CDR3 is built from 13 residues.